The rows below give T cell receptor beta chains drawn from one sample of a study of immune evolution from preneoplasia to lung adenocarcinoma. The repertoire was sequenced with immunoSEQ multiplex PCR; TCRdb's copy has only in-frame clones and lacks some. This table holds roughly 4,200 clones, 76% found once. Sequencing input: FFPE invasive lung adenocarcinoma tissue. Receptors originate from a person aged 70 to 80 with invasive lung adenocarcinoma. Some clones in this sample may be carry-over from other donors' samples. Both conserved end residues are part of each CDR3.

J gene,V gene,CDR3 protein
TRBJ2-7,TRBV7-6,CASSFQGHSQHF
TRBJ1-2,TRBV29-1,CSARRTGDGYTF
TRBJ2-7,TRBV19,CASSISHPSVLSSYEQYF
TRBJ2-7,TRBV5-1,CASSLSQGADYEQYF
TRBJ2-1,TRBV27,CASRRLARTYNEQFF
TRBJ2-7,TRBV18,CASSRTGTGGYEQYF
TRBJ2-3,TRBV7-9,CASSRRWDGRPDTQYF
TRBJ1-4,TRBV27,CASRTGHSNEKLFF
TRBJ2-5,TRBV14,CASSRTRETQYF
TRBJ1-2,TRBV27,CASYLRRYGYTF
TRBJ2-7,TRBV5-1,CASSVGPGFEQYF
TRBJ2-1,TRBV10-1,CASRGQGPDNEQFF
TRBJ2-1,TRBV5-8,CASSPDRGGSYNEQFF
TRBJ1-6,TRBV27,CASRPQAGQNSPLHF
TRBJ1-6,TRBV30,CAWAFSANSPLHF
TRBJ1-5,TRBV21-1,CASSKMPRDIRHHCNQPQHF
-,TRBV10-3,CAISPRTSYEQYF
TRBJ1-1,TRBV28,CASSLAPDSTRGRNTEAFF
TRBJ2-7,TRBV2,CASSEVLEQYF
TRBJ1-2,TRBV6-5,CASSSGQGASGYTF
TRBJ1-5,TRBV30,CAWDRDDQPQHF
TRBJ2-7,TRBV10-3,CAISPRTSYEQYF
TRBJ2-7,TRBV13,CASSLGGGPSYEQYF
TRBJ2-3,TRBV2,CASRGLAGGGDTQYF
TRBJ1-6,TRBV28,CASSLGHGGSYNSPLHF
TRBJ2-4,TRBV7-3,CASSSGLAGGSKNIQYF
TRBJ2-7,TRBV29-1,CSVRTSVDSYEQYF
TRBJ2-3,TRBV5-1,CASSLRSPREATDTQYF